This T cell receptor beta chain is from a study of blood T cells in healthy people across ages. It was with a sample-barcoded 5' primer and a J-beta primer mix that a second PCR of about 6 to 12 cycles was run. The authors tagged each cDNA molecule using a template-switch adaptor with 12 random nucleotides. TCRdb re-analysed the 5' RACE reads in MiXCR, keeping a single row per CDR3 protein. The sample carries about 1,500,000 distinct CDR3 sequences, approximately 30% recorded once. This clonotype was found a few times. This receptor was identified in a woman aged 25-40 years in good health. Material: blood.

CDR3 protein: CASSLGGSLGVNEQFF. In DNA, the CDR3 is TGTGCCAGCAGCTTAGGAGGTTCTCTGGGAGTCAATGAGCAGTTCTTC. This chain joins TRBV7-2 and TRBJ2-1, with TRBD2 as a possible D gene (5 bases). V gave up 1 base and J gave up 6 bases, with 16 bases separating them. CDR1 and CDR2 (germline): SGHTA, FQGNSA. The CDR3 extends over 16 amino acids.